This T cell receptor (beta chain) was found in a study of blood T cell repertoires in COVID-19. Across the whole study: Acute and convalescent COVID-19 specimens originated in the United States, Italy and Spain. In each case, the material was cDNA or gDNA derived from T cells, B-cell-depleted T cells, or PBMCs.

V was pared by 3 bases and J by 6 bases, with 5 bases of the junction left unmatched. Per the germline V gene, CDR1 is KGHSH and CDR2 is LQKENI. This CDR3 contains 15 residues. Cohort 3 donors counted as recovered after two negative PCRs, clearance, or resolved symptoms. Clones were read by immunoSEQ multiplex PCR, and TCRdb kept only the in-frame ones, dropping some. The repertoire holds approximately 320,000 clones, with about 92% as singletons. The sequence was collected from a man aged 55 to 69 who had recovered from COVID-19. This rearrangement joins TRBV18 to TRBJ2-1, with 10 bases fitting TRBD2. The specimen was PBMCs or T cells enriched from blood (not recorded which). The CDR3 loop reads CASSPGLAVLNEQFF. Here the CDR3 DNA reads TGTGCCAGCTCACCCGGACTAGCGGTACTCAATGAGCAGTTCTTC.